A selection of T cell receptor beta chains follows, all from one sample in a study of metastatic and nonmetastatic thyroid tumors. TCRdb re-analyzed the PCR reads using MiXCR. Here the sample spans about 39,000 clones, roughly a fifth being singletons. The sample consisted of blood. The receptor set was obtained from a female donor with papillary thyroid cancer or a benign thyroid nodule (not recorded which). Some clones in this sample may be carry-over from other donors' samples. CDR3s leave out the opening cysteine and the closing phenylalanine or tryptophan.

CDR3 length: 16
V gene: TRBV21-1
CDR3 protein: AIGTSGAKRDTTDTQY

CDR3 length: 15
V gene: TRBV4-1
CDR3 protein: ASSQAFPGLPTDTQY

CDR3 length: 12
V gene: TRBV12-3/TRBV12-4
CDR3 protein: ASSSSSSSETQY

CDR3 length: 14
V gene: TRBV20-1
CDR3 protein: SASLPETYSNQPQH

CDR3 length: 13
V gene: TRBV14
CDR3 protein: ASSLLAGLNSPLH

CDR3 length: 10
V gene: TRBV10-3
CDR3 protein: AISENTDTQY

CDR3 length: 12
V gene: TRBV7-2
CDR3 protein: ASSLRGQGDGYT

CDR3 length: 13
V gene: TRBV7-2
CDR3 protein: ASSFSGQGIGELF

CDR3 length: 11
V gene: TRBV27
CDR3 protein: ASSTTGNTEAF

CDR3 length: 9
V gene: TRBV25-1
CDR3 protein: ASSVGTEAF

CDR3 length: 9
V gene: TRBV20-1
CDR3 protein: SGRPRYEQY

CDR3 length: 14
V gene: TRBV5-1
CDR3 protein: ASSLMSPAEGSEQF

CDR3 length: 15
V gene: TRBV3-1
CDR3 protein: ASSHALGRGGYNEQF

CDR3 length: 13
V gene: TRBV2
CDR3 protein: ASSERTGGNNEQF

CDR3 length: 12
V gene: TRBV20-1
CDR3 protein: SAIDIREGYEQY

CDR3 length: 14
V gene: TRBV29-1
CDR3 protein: SVGGRGQCASYEQY

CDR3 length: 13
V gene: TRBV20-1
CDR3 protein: SAPGDAGSYYEQY

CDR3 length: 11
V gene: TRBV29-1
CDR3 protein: SVGGGIGDIQY

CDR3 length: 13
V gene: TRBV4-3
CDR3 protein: ASSQDRQGHQPQH

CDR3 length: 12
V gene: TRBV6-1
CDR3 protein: ASNNRGPNTGAF

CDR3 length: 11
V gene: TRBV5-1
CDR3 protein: ASSLGQGIGYT

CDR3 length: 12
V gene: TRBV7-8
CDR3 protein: ASTKDRGRGEQY

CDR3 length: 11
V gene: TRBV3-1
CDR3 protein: ASSPGEEAGYT

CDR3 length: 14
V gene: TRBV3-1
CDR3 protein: ASSQDRGGSNTEAS

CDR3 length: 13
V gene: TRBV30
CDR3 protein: AWSVTQGHTGELF

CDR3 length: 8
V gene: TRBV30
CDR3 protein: AWSNEKLF

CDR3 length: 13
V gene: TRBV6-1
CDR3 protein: ASSERAGDTGELF

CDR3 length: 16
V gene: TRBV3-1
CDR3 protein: ASSQVGGEGPMNTEAF

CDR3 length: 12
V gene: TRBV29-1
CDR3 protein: SVEDRGTSDGYT

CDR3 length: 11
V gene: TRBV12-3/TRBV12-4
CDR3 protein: ASRRGADSPLH

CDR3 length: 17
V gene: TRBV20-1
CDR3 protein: SARGRAELAGHNTGELF

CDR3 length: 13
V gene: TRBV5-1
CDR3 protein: ASILAGTSYNEQF

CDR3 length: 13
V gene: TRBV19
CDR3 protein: ASSILWGNGAEQY

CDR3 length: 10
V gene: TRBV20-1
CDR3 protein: SVSDNSYEQY

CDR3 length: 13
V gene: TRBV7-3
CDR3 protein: ASSPRQAGYNEQF

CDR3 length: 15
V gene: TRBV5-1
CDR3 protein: ASSFQGSGPNTGELF

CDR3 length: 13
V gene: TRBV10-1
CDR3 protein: ASSLAGDSYNEQF

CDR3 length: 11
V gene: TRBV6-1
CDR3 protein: ASSDGENTEAF

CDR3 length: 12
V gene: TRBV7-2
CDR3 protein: ASSSGDVTYTQY

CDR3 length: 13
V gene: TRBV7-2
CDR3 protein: ASSLGAYENNEQF

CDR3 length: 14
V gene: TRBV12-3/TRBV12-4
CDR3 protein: ASRPPRGAGTDTQY

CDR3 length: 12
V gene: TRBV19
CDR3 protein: ASRGELWYTEAF

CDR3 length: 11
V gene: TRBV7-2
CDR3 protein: ASSLHLNTEAF

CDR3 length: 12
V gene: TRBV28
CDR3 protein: ASSPETGYLDQY

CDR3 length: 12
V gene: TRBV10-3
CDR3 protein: AIENRGPTYEQY

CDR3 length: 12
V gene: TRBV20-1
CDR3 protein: SARAGSSYNEQF

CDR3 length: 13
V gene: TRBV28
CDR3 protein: ASTQPGQGLNEQF

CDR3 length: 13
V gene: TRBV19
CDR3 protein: ASSNRDRAYNEQF

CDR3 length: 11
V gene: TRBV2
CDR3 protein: ASSPLPNTEAF

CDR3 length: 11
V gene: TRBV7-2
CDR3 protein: ASSLHFAVEAF

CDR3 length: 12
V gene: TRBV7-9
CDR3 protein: ASSPGPGGDTQY

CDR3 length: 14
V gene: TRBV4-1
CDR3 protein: ASSPTVGSGANVLT

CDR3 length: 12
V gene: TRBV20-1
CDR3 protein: SARDHKNTGELF

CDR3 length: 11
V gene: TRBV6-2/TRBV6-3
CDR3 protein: ASNRGWAGELF

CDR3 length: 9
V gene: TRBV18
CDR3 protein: AKRGGYEQY

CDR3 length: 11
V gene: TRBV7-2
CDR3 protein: ASSLPGLNEQF

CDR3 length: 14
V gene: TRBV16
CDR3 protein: ASSRTRAAGANVLT